These T cell receptor beta chains were read from a single sample in a study of T cells in Graves' hyperthyroidism and ophthalmopathy. TCRdb redid the calling of the multiplex PCR reads with MiXCR, one entry per CDR3 protein. The sample has a few hundred thousand distinct CDR3 sequences; approximately 14% are singletons. Sequencing used blood. These receptors originate from a woman aged 30 to 39 with Graves' hyperthyroidism. Both conserved end residues are trimmed from each CDR3. A D gene is named only where the DNA matches it firmly.

v_gene	d_gene	j_gene	CDR3aa
TRBV2	NA	TRBJ1-3	ASSEARGYERY
TRBV6-1	TRBD1	TRBJ2-1	ASSADRGNEQF
TRBV28	TRBD1	TRBJ1-1	ASSLRFGQGAF
TRBV27	NA	TRBJ1-1	ASSDVRGYLSAF
TRBV11-2	TRBD1	TRBJ1-1	ASGWDRGRSGTEAF
TRBV30	NA	TRBJ2-3	ACHRADTQY
TRBV12-3/TRBV12-4	TRBD1	TRBJ1-1	ASSQRGLAF
TRBV15	TRBD2	TRBJ2-7	ATSRTRGAGDVEQY
TRBV24-1	TRBD2	TRBJ2-3	ATSDETAGTDTQY
TRBV24-1	NA	TRBJ1-5	ATSDGMGFGQPQH
TRBV20-1	NA	TRBJ1-1	SASVREGRAF
TRBV15	TRBD1	TRBJ2-3	ATSSPPDRVGDTQY
TRBV19	NA	TRBJ2-5	ASSPFLSIQETQY
TRBV20-1	TRBD2	TRBJ2-1	SAVLPSGVYHSYNEQF
TRBV15	TRBD1	TRBJ1-1	ATSRPRDRGSTEAF
TRBV18	NA	TRBJ2-3	ASSPLMGPTDTQY
TRBV30	NA	TRBJ1-2	AWSPDRNYGYT
TRBV25-1	TRBD1	TRBJ1-6	ASKSAGTGGSPLH
TRBV3-1	NA	TRBJ2-7	ASSRTTGGAGSYEQY
TRBV7-9	NA	TRBJ1-1	ASSDTDEAF
TRBV12-3/TRBV12-4	NA	TRBJ1-1	ASKRGFTEAF
TRBV19	NA	TRBJ2-4	ASSPGAQNIQY
TRBV11-2	NA	TRBJ2-3	ASSLGLEFTDTQY
TRBV11-2	TRBD1	TRBJ1-2	ASSLGPGQHNYGYT
TRBV7-9	TRBD1	NA	ASSFQDRGYEQY
TRBV9	NA	TRBJ1-3	ASSVEGSLSGNTIY
TRBV28	NA	TRBJ1-1	ASSFGLLNTEAF
TRBV29-1	NA	TRBJ2-3	SVDYSADTQY
TRBV29-1	TRBD1	TRBJ2-5	SVEGQGVGETQY
TRBV6-2/TRBV6-3	NA	TRBJ2-7	ASRIWKGNLEQY
TRBV12-3/TRBV12-4	NA	TRBJ2-3	ASSHRFTDTQY
TRBV6-2/TRBV6-3	NA	NA	ASSSSNEAIQF
TRBV6-1	TRBD1	TRBJ2-2	ASSTTGATGELF
TRBV2	NA	TRBJ1-6	ASKPPRVDNSPLH
TRBV9	TRBD2	TRBJ2-7	ASSVEVAGVSEQY
TRBV7-9	NA	TRBJ2-3	ASIPTGTPLSTDTQY
TRBV30	TRBD1	TRBJ1-2	AWSLGQVDYGYT